A selection of T cell receptor beta chains follows, all from one sample in a study of blood T cell repertoires in COVID-19. Using immunoSEQ multiplex PCR, the repertoire was profiled, and TCRdb retains in-frame clones only, with some absent. The sample gives 250,000 to 300,000 clones, around 89% of which show up once; 2% to 2.5% is in the top ten. Specimen: peripheral blood. These receptors all come from a woman in her fifties or sixties with COVID-19, enrolled during active disease. CDR3s include the opening cysteine and the closing phenylalanine or tryptophan. D genes are given only for firm matches. Clone size is stated in some rows and not others, as once, few, many or a class when expanded.

TRBJ1-3	-	-	TRBV4-3	TGCGCCAGCAGCCCACAAATCGCCTCTGGAAACACCATATATTTT	CASSPQIASGNTIYF
TRBJ1-6	TRBD1	-	TRBV11-2	TGTGCCAGCAGCCGCCGGGGGACAGAGACTTCACCCCTCCACTTT	CASSRRGTETSPLHF
TRBJ2-2	-	-	TRBV9	TGTGCCAGCAGCGTAGAGGTGGCGGCCGGGGAGCTGTTTTTT	CASSVEVAAGELFF
TRBJ1-6	-	-	TRBV7-6	TGTGCCAGCAGCTTAGTGGGCCAGGATAATTCACCCCTCCACTTT	CASSLVGQDNSPLHF
TRBJ1-1	TRBD1	-	TRBV7-2	TGTGCCAGCAGCTTAGAGGGACAGGGCGTTGGGGCTTTCTTT	CASSLEGQGVGAFF
TRBJ2-5	TRBD2	-	TRBV11-2	TGTGCCAGCAGCTTAGAAGTGGGCGGGACTAGCGGGGGTAAGACCCAGTACTTC	CASSLEVGGTSGGKTQYF
TRBJ1-4	-	-	TRBV6-5	TGTGCCAGCAGAGGGACATCAAGCGAAAAACTGTTTTTT	CASRGTSSEKLFF
TRBJ1-5	-	-	TRBV5-6	TGTGCCAGCAGCTGGGGCCCGGGTGGGGCCCAGCATTTT	CASSWGPGGAQHF
TRBJ2-1	TRBD1	-	TRBV19	TGTGCCAGTAGTATACGGGGACAGGGGCGCGATGAGCAGTTCTTC	CASSIRGQGRDEQFF
TRBJ1-5	-	-	TRBV19	TGTGCCAGTACCCTCCCGGCAGGACAGCCCCAGCATTTT	CASTLPAGQPQHF
TRBJ1-2	-	-	TRBV19	TGTGCCAGTAGTTTCCCGGCAGGGTATGGCTACACCTTC	CASSFPAGYGYTF
TRBJ2-6	TRBD1	once	TRBV9	TGTGCCAGCAGGGGGGACAGGCCCGGGTTGGGGTCTGGGGCCAACGTCCTGACTTTC	CASRGDRPGLGSGANVLTF
TRBJ1-2	-	-	TRBV12-5	TGTGCTAGTGGTTCAGGGTTCGGCTACACCTTC	CASGSGFGYTF
TRBJ2-2	-	-	TRBV19	TGTGCCAGTAGCCGGGGACTTAATCCGCCCGGGGAGCTGTTTTTT	CASSRGLNPPGELFF
TRBJ1-2	-	-	TRBV5-4	TGTGCCAGCAGCCAAGGGGGGGACTACTATGGCTACACCTTC	CASSQGGDYYGYTF
TRBJ1-2	-	-	TRBV21-1	TGTGCCAGCAGCGCCGACACGGACTATGGCTACACCTTC	CASSADTDYGYTF
TRBJ2-7	TRBD1	-	TRBV6-5	TGTGCCAGCAGTTCCCGGGACAGTACTTTCTACGAGCAGTACTTC	CASSSRDSTFYEQYF
TRBJ1-1	-	-	TRBV2	TGTGCCAGCAGGGAGTACACTGAAGCTTTCTTT	CASREYTEAFF
TRBJ1-1	-	-	TRBV5-8	TGTGCCAGCAGCTGGATGAGTGGGGGCAGGGAAGCTTTCTTT	CASSWMSGGREAFF
TRBJ2-3	TRBD2	-	TRBV5-1	TGCGCCAGCAGCGAGACGGGGGGGATTAGCACAGATACGCAGTATTTT	CASSETGGISTDTQYF
TRBJ2-7	-	-	TRBV5-4	TGTGCCAGCAGCTTCCCTGGGGGGGCGCGTTACGAGCAGTACTTC	CASSFPGGARYEQYF
TRBJ1-2	-	-	TRBV12-3/TRBV12-4	TGTGCCAGCAGCTTAGACAGGTCCTATGGCTACACCTTC	CASSLDRSYGYTF
TRBJ1-4	-	-	TRBV5-1	TGCGCCAGCAGCTTGACAGCAACTAATGAAAAACTGTTTTTT	CASSLTATNEKLFF
TRBJ2-2	TRBD1	-	TRBV4-1	TGCGCCAGCACCCGGGAGGGACAGGGGGTCACCGGGGAGCTGTTTTTT	CASTREGQGVTGELFF
TRBJ1-2	TRBD1	-	TRBV18	TGTGCCAGCTCACCGATCAGGGGGCAGGAGATTAGCTATGGCTACACCTTC	CASSPIRGQEISYGYTF
TRBJ2-3	-	-	TRBV29-1	TGCAGCGTTCGGCCCCGACTGCTCGATACGCAGTATTTT	CSVRPRLLDTQYF
TRBJ2-3	-	-	TRBV19	TGTGCCAGTAGTAGCCGCCAGGACTTAGTGGCTACGCAGTATTTT	CASSSRQDLVATQYF
TRBJ1-6	-	-	TRBV11-1	TGTGCCAGCAGCTTAGAGGCAGGAAATTCACCCCTCCACTTT	CASSLEAGNSPLHF
TRBJ2-1	TRBD1	-	TRBV9	TGTGCCAGCAGCGTAGGACAGGGGGCGCTGGGGCCAGAGCAGTTCTTC	CASSVGQGALGPEQFF
TRBJ2-2	TRBD1	-	TRBV14	TGTGCCAGCAGCCAACTACAGGGGGCAATCGGGGAGCTGTTTTTT	CASSQLQGAIGELFF
TRBJ2-7	TRBD1	once	TRBV5-6	TGTGCCAGCAGCGGGGGTTGGACAGGTTACGAGCAGTACTTC	CASSGGWTGYEQYF
TRBJ1-4	-	-	TRBV3-1/TRBV3-2	TGTGCCAGCAGCCTCGCAGGGGATAATGAAAAACTGTTTTTT	CASSLAGDNEKLFF
TRBJ1-1	TRBD1	few	TRBV27	TGTGCCAGCAGTTCGGGACAGGGGGTGACTGAAGCTTTCTTT	CASSSGQGVTEAFF
TRBJ1-1	-	-	TRBV19	TGTGCCAGTAGTACCACAGTGAACACTGAAGCTTTCTTT	CASSTTVNTEAFF
TRBJ1-2	-	-	TRBV19	TGTGCCAGTAGTATGGCAGGTAGTTTCACCTTC	CASSMAGSFTF
TRBJ1-5	-	-	TRBV23-1	TGCGCCAGCAGTTCCCCAATCAATCAGCCCCAGCATTTT	CASSSPINQPQHF
TRBJ2-1	TRBD1	-	TRBV7-3	TGTGCCAGCAGCTTTCAACAGGGGCCCAATGAGCAGTTCTTC	CASSFQQGPNEQFF
TRBJ1-1	-	-	TRBV30	TGTGCCTGGAGTTACCTCGCAGGGTCAACCACTGAAGCTTTCTTT	CAWSYLAGSTTEAFF
TRBJ1-5	TRBD1	-	TRBV7-2	TGTGCCAGCAGCCAGGGGACAGTGGCCGTCAATCAGCCCCAGCATTTT	CASSQGTVAVNQPQHF
TRBJ1-6	TRBD1	-	TRBV9	TGTGCCAGCAGTTTAACAGGGGCCAGCTCCTATAATTCACCCCTCCACTTT	CASSLTGASSYNSPLHF
TRBJ1-2	-	-	TRBV25-1	TGTGCCAGCAGTGCCTACAGGGTTGGTGATGGCTACACCTTC	CASSAYRVGDGYTF
TRBJ1-5	TRBD1	-	TRBV3-1/TRBV3-2	TGTGCCAGCAGCCTAGGACAGGTCGCCGATAGCAATCAGCCCCAGCATTTT	CASSLGQVADSNQPQHF
TRBJ2-7	-	-	TRBV5-1	TGCGCCAGCAGCTTTTCCGGGACTGGGGTCCACGAGCAGTACTTC	CASSFSGTGVHEQYF
TRBJ2-4	TRBD1	-	TRBV18	TGTGCCAGCTCACCATCCGGGACAGGGGTACGAAACATTCAGTACTTC	CASSPSGTGVRNIQYF
TRBJ1-6	TRBD1	-	TRBV6-1	TGTGCCAGCAGTGAATTTATACAGGGGATTGGGTCACCCCTCCACTTT	CASSEFIQGIGSPLHF
TRBJ2-7	TRBD2	-	TRBV7-2	TGTGCCAGCAGCTTAGGCCTAGCGGGGACCTACGAGCAGTACTTC	CASSLGLAGTYEQYF
TRBJ1-2	-	-	TRBV24-1	TGTGCCACCAGTGAACCGGGATATTATAAACAAACCTACTATGGCTACACCTTC	CATSEPGYYKQTYYGYTF
TRBJ1-2	-	-	TRBV3-1/TRBV3-2	TGTGCCAGCAGCCAAGAGAGGGTCTATGGCTACACCTTC	CASSQERVYGYTF
TRBJ2-7	-	once	TRBV3-1/TRBV3-2	TGTGCCAGCAGCTTTCATCACGAGGGGGGGAGCTCCTACGAGCAGTACTTC	CASSFHHEGGSSYEQYF
TRBJ1-1	TRBD1	few	TRBV5-1	TGCGCCAGCAGCCTGGGGGGACAGGGGTTCACTGAAGCTTTCTTT	CASSLGGQGFTEAFF
TRBJ1-5	-	once	TRBV7-8	TGTGCCAGCAGCTTAGACAGGGTGGAACGGCCCCAGCATTTT	CASSLDRVERPQHF
TRBJ1-1	TRBD1	once	TRBV6-5	TGTGCCAGCAGCAAACGACAGGGAGCCGAAGCTTTCTTT	CASSKRQGAEAFF
TRBJ2-1	-	-	TRBV5-4	TGTGCCAGCAGCGGATCTCAGGGGAACAATGAGCAGTTCTTC	CASSGSQGNNEQFF
TRBJ2-2	TRBD2	-	TRBV7-3	TGTGCCAGCAGCTCCCGGTGGGGAGGGACCGGGGAGCTGTTTTTT	CASSSRWGGTGELFF